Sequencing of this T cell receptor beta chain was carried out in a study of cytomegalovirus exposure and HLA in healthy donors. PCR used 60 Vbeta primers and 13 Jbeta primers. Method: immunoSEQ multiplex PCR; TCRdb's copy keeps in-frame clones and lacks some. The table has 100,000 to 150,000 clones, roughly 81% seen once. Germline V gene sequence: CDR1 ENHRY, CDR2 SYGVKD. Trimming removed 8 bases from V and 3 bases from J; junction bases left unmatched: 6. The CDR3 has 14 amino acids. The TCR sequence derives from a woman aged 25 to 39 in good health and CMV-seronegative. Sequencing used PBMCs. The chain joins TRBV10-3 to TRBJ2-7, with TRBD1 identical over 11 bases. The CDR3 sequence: CAIRPGTGGYEQYF. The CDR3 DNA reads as TGTGCCATCCGGCCCGGGACAGGGGGCTACGAGCAGTACTTC.